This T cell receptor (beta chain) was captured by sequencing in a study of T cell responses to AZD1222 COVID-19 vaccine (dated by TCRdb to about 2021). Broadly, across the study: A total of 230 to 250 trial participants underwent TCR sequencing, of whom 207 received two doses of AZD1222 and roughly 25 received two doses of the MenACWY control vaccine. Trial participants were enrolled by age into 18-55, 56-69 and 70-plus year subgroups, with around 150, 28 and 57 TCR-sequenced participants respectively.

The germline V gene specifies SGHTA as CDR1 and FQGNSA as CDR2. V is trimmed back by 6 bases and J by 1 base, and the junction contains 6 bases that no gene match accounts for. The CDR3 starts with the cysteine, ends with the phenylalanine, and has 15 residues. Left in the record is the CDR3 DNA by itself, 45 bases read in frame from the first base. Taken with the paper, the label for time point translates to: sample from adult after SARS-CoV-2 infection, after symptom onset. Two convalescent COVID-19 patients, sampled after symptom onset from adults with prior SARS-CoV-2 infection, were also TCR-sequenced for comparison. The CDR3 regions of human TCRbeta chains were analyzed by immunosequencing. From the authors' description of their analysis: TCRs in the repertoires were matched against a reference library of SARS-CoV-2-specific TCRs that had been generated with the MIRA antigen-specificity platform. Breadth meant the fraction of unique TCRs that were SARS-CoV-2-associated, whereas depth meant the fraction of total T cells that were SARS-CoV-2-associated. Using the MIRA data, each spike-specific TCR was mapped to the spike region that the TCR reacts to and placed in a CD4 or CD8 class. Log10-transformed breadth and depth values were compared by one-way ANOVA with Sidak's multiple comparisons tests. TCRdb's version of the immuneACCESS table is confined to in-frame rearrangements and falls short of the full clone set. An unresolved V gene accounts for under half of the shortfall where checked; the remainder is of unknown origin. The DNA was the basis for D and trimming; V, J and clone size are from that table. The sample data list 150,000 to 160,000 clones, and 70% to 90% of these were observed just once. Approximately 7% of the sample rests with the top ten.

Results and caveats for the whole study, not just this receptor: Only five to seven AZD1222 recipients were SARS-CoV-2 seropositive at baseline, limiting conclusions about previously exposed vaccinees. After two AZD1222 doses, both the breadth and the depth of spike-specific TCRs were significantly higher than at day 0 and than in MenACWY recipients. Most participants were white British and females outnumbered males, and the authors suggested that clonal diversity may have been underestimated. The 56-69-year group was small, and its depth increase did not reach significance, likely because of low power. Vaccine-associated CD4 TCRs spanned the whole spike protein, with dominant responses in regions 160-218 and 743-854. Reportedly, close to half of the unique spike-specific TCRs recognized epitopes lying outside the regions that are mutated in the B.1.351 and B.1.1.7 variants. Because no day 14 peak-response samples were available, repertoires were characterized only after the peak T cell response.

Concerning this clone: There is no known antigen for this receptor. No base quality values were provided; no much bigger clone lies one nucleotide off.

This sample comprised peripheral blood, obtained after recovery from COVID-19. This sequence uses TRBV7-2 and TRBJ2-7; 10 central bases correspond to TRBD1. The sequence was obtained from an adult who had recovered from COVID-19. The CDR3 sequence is CASSNRDRGSYEQYF. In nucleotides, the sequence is TGTGCCAGCAGTAACCGGGACAGGGGTTCCTACGAGCAGTACTTC. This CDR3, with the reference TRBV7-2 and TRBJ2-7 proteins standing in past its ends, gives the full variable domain GAGVSQSPSNKVTEKGKDVELRCDPISGHTALYWYRQSLGQGLEFLIYFQGNSAPDKSGLPSDRFSAERTGGSVSTLTIQRTQQEDSAVYLCASSNRDRGSYEQYFGPGTRLTVT.